This TCR beta chain emerged from a study of T cells in Graves' hyperthyroidism and ophthalmopathy. The cohort's ophthalmopathy patients, a group with duration under 3 months, had a Clinical Activity Score of at least 3 and a NOSPECS grade of at least 4. Clinical symptoms, serum thyroxine, TRAb, thyroid ultrasound and orbital computed tomography informed diagnoses. PBMCs were sourced from over 8.5 ml fresh peripheral blood. Trimming at V came to 6 bases and at J to 4 bases, leaving 8 bases not matched to a gene. Germline CDR1 is MNHEY and CDR2 is SVGEGT. The CDR3 has 15 amino acids. This clonotype showed up many times. It was RNA transcripts that yielded the amplified TCR beta CDR3 regions. During a first-round RT-PCR of the TCR CDR3, the HTBI primer set was used. Via MiXCR, TCRdb re-called the multiplex PCR reads, giving one row per CDR3 protein. Of around 600,000 distinct CDR3 sequences listed, roughly 14% are singletons.

V is TRBV6-2 or TRBV6-3 and J is TRBJ2-3, with 9 positions matching TRBD2. This receptor was taken from a woman between 45 and 65 years old with Graves' ophthalmopathy. Sequencing used blood. CDR3 sequence (DNA): TGTGCCAGCAGCCAGGGACTAGCTGGGCCAGATACGCAGTATTTT. Residues: CASSQGLAGPDTQYF.